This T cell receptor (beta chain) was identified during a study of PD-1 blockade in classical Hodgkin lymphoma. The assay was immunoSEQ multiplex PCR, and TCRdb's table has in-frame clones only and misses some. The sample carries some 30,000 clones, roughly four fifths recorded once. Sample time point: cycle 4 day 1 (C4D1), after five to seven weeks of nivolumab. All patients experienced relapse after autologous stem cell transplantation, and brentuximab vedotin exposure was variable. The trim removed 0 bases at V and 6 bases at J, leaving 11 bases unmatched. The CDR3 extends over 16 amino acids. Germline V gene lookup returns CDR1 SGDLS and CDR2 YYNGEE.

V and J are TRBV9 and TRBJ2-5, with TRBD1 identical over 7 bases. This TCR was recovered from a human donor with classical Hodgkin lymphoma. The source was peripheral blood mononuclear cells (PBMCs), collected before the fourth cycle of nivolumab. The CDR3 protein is CASSVEVTGASQTQYF. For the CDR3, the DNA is TGTGCCAGCAGCGTAGAGGTAACAGGGGCCTCGCAGACCCAGTACTTC.